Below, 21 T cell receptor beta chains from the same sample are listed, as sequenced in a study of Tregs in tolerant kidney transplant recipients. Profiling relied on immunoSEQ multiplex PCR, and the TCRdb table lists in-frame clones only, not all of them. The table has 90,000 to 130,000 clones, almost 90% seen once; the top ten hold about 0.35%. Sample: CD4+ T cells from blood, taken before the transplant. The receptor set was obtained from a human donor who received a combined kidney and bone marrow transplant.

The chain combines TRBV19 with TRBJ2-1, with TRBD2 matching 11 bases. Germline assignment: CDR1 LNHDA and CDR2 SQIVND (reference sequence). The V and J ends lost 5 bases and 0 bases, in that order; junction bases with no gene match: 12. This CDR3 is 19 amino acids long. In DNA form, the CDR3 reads TGTGCCAGTAGTCCGGCCTCCCCCACTAGCGGGAGCTCCTACAATGAGCAGTTCTTC. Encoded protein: CASSPASPTSGSSYNEQFF.

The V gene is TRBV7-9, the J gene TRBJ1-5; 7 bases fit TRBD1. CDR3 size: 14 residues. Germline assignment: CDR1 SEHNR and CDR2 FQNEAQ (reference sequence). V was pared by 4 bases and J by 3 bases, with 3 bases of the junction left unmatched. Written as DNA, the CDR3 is TGTGCCAGCAGCTCGGGACAGCACAATCAGCCCCAGCATTTT. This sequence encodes CASSSGQHNQPQHF. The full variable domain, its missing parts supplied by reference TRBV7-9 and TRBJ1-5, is DTGVSQNPRHKITKRGQNVTFRCDPISEHNRLYWYRQTLGQGPEFLTYFQNEAQLEKSRLLSDRFSAERPKGSFSTLEIQRTEQGDSAMYLCASSSGQHNQPQHFGDGTRLSIL.

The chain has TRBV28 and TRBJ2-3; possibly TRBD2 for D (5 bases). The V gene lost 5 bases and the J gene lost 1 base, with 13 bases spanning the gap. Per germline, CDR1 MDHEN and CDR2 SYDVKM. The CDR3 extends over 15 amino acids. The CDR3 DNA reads TGTGCCAGCAGTCCCTTGAGGGTTGGCACAGATACGCAGTATTTT. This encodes CASSPLRVGTDTQYF. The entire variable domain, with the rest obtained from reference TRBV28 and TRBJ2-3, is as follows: DVKVTQSSRYLVKRTGEKVFLECVQDMDHENMFWYRQDPGLGLRLIYFSYDVKMKEKGDIPEGYSVSREKKERFSLILESASTNQTSMYLCASSPLRVGTDTQYFGPGTRLTVL.

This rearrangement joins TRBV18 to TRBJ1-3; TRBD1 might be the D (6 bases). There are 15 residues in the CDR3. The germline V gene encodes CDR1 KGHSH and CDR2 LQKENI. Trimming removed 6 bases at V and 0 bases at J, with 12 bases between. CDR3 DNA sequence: TGTGCCAGCTCGGTAGGGGGAAGCTCTGGAAACACCATATATTTT. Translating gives CASSVGGSSGNTIYF.

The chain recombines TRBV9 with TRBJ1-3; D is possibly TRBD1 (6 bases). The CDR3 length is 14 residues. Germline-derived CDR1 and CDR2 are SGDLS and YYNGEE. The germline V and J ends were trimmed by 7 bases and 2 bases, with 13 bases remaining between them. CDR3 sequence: CASQRGGAGNTIYF. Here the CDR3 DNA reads TGTGCCAGCCAAAGGGGGGGGGCTGGAAACACCATATATTTT.

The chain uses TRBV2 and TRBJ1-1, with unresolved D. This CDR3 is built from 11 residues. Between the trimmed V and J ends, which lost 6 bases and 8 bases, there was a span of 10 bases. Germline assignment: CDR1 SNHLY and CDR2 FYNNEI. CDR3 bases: TGTGCCAGCAGCCTCCGGGAAGAAGCTTTCTTT. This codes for CASSLREEAFF.

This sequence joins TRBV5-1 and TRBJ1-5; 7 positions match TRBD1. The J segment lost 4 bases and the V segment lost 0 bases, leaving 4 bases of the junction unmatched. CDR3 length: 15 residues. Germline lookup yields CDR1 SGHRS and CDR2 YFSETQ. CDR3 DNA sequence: TGCGCCAGCAGCTTGGATGCGACAGGGAATCAGCCCCAGCATTTT. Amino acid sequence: CASSLDATGNQPQHF.

The CDR3 nucleotides are TGTGCCAGCGAGCCGGGACTAGCGGGAGTTCGGTCCTACAATGAGCAGTTCTTC. This translates into CASEPGLAGVRSYNEQFF. The J gene is TRBJ2-1, the V gene TRBV6-4, with 14 bases that match TRBD2. CDR3 length: 18 residues. With 8 bases clipped from V and 1 base from J, the junction kept 10 bases outside the gene matches. Germline values: CDR1 MRHNA, CDR2 SNTAGT.

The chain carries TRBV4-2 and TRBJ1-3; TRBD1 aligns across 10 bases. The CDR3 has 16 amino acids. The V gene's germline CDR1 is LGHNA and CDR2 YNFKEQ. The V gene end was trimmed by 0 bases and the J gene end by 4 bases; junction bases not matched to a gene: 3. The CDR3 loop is CASSQDSGQGGNTIYF. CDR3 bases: TGTGCCAGCAGCCAAGATTCGGGACAGGGGGGAAACACCATATATTTT.

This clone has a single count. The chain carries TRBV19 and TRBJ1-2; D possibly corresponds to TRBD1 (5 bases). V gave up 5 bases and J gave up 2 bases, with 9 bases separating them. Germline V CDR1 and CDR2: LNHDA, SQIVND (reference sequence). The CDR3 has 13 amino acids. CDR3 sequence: CASSPPGNYGYTF. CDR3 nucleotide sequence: TGTGCCAGTAGTCCCCCAGGGAACTATGGCTACACCTTC.

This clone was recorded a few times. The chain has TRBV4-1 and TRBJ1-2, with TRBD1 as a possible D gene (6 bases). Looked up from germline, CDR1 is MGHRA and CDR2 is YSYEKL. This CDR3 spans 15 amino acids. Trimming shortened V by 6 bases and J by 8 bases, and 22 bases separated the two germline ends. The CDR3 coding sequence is TGCGCCAGCAGTTCCGACGCCGGGGGGCAGAGGGGCTACACCTTC. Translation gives CASSSDAGGQRGYTF.

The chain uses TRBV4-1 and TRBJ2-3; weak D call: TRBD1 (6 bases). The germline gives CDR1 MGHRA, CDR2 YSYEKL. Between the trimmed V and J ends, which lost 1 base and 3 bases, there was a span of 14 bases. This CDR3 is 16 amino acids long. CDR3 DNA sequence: TGCGCCAGCAGCCAAGGCGGCAGGGGAACGACAGATACGCAGTATTTT. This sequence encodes CASSQGGRGTTDTQYF.

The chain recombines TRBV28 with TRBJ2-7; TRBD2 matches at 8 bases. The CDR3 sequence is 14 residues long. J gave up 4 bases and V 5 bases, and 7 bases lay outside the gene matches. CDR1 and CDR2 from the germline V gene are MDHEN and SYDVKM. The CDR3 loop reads CASSPAGVLYEQYF. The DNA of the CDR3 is TGTGCCAGCAGTCCAGCGGGAGTTCTGTACGAGCAGTACTTC.

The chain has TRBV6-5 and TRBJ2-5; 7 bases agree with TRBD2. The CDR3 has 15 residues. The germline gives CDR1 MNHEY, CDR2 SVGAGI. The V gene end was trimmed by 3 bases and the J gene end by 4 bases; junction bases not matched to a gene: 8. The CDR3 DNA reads TGTGCCAGCAGTTATAAACGGGGGGTGGGAGAGACCCAGTACTTC. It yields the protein CASSYKRGVGETQYF.

CDR3 protein: CAWSGLLGGPQHF. The CDR3 region has the DNA TGTGCCTGGAGTGGACTTTTGGGAGGGCCCCAGCATTTT. The V and J genes are TRBV30 and TRBJ1-5; D uncertain. CDR1 and CDR2 from the germline V gene are GTSNPN and SVGIG (reference sequence). V was pared by 1 base and J by 9 bases, with 13 bases between. The CDR3 is made up of 13 amino acids.

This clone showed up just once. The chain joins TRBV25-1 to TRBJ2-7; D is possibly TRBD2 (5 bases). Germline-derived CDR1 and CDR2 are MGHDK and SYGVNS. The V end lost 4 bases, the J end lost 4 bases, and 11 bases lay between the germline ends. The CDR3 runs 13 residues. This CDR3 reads CASSGEWGYEQYF. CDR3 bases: TGTGCCAGCAGTGGGGAGTGGGGATACGAGCAGTACTTC.

CDR3 protein: CSVDRDTGELFF. CDR3 bases: TGCAGCGTAGACAGGGACACCGGGGAGCTGTTTTTT. This chain links TRBV29-1 with TRBJ2-2; 7 nucleotides line up with TRBD1. V lost 6 bases, J lost 3 bases, and 1 base stayed unmatched. The V gene's germline CDR1 is SQVTM and CDR2 ANQGSEA. CDR3 length equals 12 residues.

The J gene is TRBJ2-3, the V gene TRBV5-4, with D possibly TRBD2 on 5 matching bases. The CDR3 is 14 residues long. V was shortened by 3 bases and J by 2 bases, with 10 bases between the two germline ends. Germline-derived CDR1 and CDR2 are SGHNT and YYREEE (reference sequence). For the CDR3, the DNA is TGTGCCAGCAGCTATACCGGGGACACAGATACGCAGTATTTT. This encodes CASSYTGDTDTQYF. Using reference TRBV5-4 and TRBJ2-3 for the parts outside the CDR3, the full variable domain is ETGVTQSPTHLIKTRGQQVTLRCSSQSGHNTVSWYQQALGQGPQFIFQYYREEENGRGNFPPRFSGLQFPNYSSELNVNALELDDSALYLCASSYTGDTDTQYFGPGTRLTVL.

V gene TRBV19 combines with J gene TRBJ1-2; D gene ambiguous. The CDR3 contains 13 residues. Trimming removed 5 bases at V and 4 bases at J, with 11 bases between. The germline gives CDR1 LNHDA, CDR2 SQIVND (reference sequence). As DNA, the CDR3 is TGTGCCAGTAGTGCAGAGACTGGCTATGGCTACACCTTC. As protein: CASSAETGYGYTF.

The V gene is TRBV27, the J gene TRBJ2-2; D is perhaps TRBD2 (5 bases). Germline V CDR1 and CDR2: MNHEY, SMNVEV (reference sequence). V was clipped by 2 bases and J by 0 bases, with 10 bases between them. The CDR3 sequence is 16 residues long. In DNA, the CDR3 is TGTGCCAGCAGTTTAGGAGGTAGGACGAACACCGGGGAGCTGTTTTTT. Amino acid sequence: CASSLGGRTNTGELFF.

The CDR3 sequence: CASSPQVAGTNTGELFF. CDR3 DNA: TGTGCCAGCAGCCCTCAGGTGGCGGGGACGAACACCGGGGAGCTGTTTTTT. The chain recombines TRBV4-2 with TRBJ2-2; a weak D match, TRBD2 (6 bases). The germline V gene has CDR1 LGHNA and CDR2 YNFKEQ. CDR3 size: 17 residues. V was shortened by 4 bases and J by 0 bases, with 15 bases between the two germline ends.